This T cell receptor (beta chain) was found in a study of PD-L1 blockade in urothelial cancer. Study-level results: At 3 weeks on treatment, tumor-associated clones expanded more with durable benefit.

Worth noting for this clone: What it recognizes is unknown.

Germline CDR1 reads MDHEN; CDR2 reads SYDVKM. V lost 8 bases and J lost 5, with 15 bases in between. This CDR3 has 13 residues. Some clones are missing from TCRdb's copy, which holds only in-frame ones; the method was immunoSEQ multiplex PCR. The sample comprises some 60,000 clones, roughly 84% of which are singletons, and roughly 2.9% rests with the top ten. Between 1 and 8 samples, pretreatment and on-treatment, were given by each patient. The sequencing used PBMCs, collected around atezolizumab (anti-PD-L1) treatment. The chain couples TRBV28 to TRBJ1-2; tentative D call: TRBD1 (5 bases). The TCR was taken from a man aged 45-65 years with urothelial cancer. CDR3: CASYEGLRYGYTF. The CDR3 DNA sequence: TGTGCCAGCTACGAGGGACTTCGGTATGGCTACACCTTC.